The entry below gives a single TCR beta chain sequence along with its context. These data originate in a study of T cell changes during pregnancy in multiple sclerosis. This CDR3 has 15 amino acids. Germline V lookup: CDR1 SSHAT, CDR2 FNYEAQ (reference sequence). V lost 6 bases and J lost 2, with 16 bases in between. This table comes from immunoSEQ multiplex PCR, and its TCRdb copy is limited to in-frame clones, with some not included. The sample carries 40,000 to 55,000 clones, under 95% recorded once. The starting material was CD8+ T cells from peripheral blood mononuclear cells, obtained in the second trimester of pregnancy. The chain recombines TRBV7-7 with TRBJ2-5, with a weak D call TRBD2 (6 bases). The TCR comes from a female donor with multiple sclerosis, enrolled in a pregnancy study. This chain's CDR3 is CASRRNGGPQETQYF. The CDR3 coding sequence is TGTGCCAGCAGACGAAACGGGGGTCCACAAGAGACCCAGTACTTC.